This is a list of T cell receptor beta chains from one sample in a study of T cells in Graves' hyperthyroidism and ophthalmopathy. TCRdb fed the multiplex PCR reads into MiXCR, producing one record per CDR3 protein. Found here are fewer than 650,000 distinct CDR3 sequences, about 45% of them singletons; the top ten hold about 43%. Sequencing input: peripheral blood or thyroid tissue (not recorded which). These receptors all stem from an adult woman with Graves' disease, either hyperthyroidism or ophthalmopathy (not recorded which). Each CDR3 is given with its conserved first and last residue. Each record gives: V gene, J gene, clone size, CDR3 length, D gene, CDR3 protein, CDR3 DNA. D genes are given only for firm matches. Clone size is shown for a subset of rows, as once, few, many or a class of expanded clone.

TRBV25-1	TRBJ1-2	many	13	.	CASSEGPGRGYTF	TGTGCCAGCAGTGAAGGACCGGGACGGGGCTACACCTTC
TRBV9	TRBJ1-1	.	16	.	CASSVDPGRGVTEAFF	TGTGCCAGCAGCGTAGACCCAGGGAGAGGGGTCACTGAAGCTTTCTTT
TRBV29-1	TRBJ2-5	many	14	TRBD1	CSVVGQGPSGPQYF	TGCAGCGTTGTAGGACAGGGGCCTTCGGGGCCCCAGTACTTC
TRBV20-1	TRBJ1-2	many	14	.	CSARVGVRAYGYTF	TGCAGTGCTAGAGTGGGGGTCAGAGCCTATGGCTACACCTTC
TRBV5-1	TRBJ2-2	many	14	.	CASSYSGNTGELFF	TGCGCCAGCAGCTACAGCGGGAACACCGGGGAGCTGTTTTTT
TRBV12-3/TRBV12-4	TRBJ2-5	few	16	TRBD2	CASSVAAAGGGETQYF	TGTGCCAGCAGCGTAGCGGCAGCGGGAGGGGGAGAGACCCAGTACTTC
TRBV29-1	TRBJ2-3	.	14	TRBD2	CSGRTSASTDTQYF	TGCAGCGGTAGGACTAGCGCCAGCACAGATACGCAGTATTTT
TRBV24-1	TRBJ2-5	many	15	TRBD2	CATSDSAGGPETQYF	TGTGCCACCAGTGATTCAGCGGGAGGGCCTGAGACCCAGTACTTC
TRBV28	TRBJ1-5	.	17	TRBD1	CASTTGAGIYSNQPQHF	TGTGCCAGCACGACAGGGGCCGGGATCTATAGCAATCAGCCCCAGCATTTT
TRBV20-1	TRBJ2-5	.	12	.	CSARISSETQYF	TGCAGTGCTAGAATTTCATCAGAGACCCAGTACTTC
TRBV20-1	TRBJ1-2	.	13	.	CSARPYGDDGYTF	TGCAGTGCTAGACCTTATGGGGACGATGGCTACACCTTC
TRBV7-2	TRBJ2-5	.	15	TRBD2	CASSTRGTSGETQYF	TGTGCCAGCAGCACCCGAGGGACTAGTGGGGAGACCCAGTACTTC
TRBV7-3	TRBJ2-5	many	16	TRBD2	CASSLHGTSGKGTQYF	TGTGCCAGCAGCCTACACGGGACTAGCGGGAAAGGGACCCAGTACTTC
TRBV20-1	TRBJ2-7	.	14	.	CSASGQGGAYEQYF	TGCAGTGCTAGTGGCCAAGGTGGGGCCTACGAGCAGTACTTC
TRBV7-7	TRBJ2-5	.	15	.	CASSLSRTMQETQYF	TGTGCCAGCAGCTTATCCAGGACTATGCAAGAGACCCAGTACTTC
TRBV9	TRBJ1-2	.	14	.	CASSVGGRVAGYTF	TGTGCCAGCAGCGTAGGCGGGAGGGTAGCTGGCTACACCTTC
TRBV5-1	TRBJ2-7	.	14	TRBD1	CASSGGQGAYEQYF	TGCGCCAGCAGCGGGGGCCAGGGGGCCTACGAGCAGTACTTC
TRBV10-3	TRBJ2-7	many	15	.	CAISEGGASSYEQYF	TGTGCCATCAGTGAAGGAGGGGCCTCTTCCTACGAGCAGTACTTC
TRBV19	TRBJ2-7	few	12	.	CASSLIGGEQYF	TGTGCCAGTTCACTAATAGGCGGGGAGCAGTACTTC
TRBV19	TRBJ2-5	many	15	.	CASSMSGGREETQYF	TGTGCCAGTAGTATGTCAGGGGGGAGGGAAGAGACCCAGTACTTC
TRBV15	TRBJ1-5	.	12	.	CTTSREGQPQHF	TGTACCACCAGCAGAGAAGGGCAGCCCCAGCATTTT
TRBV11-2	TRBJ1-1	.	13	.	CASSLERAHQAFF	TGTGCCAGCAGCTTAGAGCGGGCACATCAAGCTTTCTTT
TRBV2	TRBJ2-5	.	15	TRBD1	CASIKLGTGQETQYF	TGTGCCAGCATTAAGCTGGGGACAGGCCAAGAGACCCAGTACTTC
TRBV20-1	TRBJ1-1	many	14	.	CSARDGKSLGEAFF	TGCAGTGCTAGAGATGGGAAGTCGTTGGGTGAAGCTTTCTTT
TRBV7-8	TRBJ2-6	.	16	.	CASSPQEISGANVLTF	TGTGCCAGCAGCCCCCAGGAGATCTCTGGGGCCAACGTCCTGACTTTC
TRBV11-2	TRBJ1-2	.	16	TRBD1	CASSVDRGTENYGYTF	TGTGCCAGCAGCGTCGACAGGGGTACTGAAAACTATGGCTACACCTTC
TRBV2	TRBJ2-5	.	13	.	CASSEGARETQYF	TGTGCCAGCAGTGAGGGGGCTCGGGAGACCCAGTACTTC
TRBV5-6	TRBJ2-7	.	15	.	CASFSRATISYEQYF	TGTGCCAGCTTTTCGAGGGCCACGATCTCCTACGAGCAGTACTTC